Listed below are T cell receptor beta chains from one sample, sequenced in a study of radiation and T cells in renal cell carcinoma. The protocol was immunoSEQ multiplex PCR, while the TCRdb copy is restricted to in-frame clones and leaves out a portion. The table lists 140,000 or so clones, about 88% of them singletons. This material consisted of blood, taken from a patient whose treatment included radiotherapy and nephrectomy. These receptors all stem from a woman aged 45-60 years with renal cell carcinoma. Both conserved end residues are trimmed from each CDR3. Fields, in order: clone size, J gene, V gene, CDR3 protein. A row's size may be missing; if present it is once, few, many or a size class.

clone size: NA; J gene: TRBJ1-1; V gene: TRBV6-1; CDR3 protein: ASSQVPEAF
clone size: NA; J gene: TRBJ1-1; V gene: TRBV6-5; CDR3 protein: ASRKTGNTEAF
clone size: few; J gene: TRBJ1-5; V gene: TRBV6-1; CDR3 protein: ASSPYSGGNQPQH
clone size: NA; J gene: TRBJ2-3; V gene: TRBV7-8; CDR3 protein: ASSPHTDTQY
clone size: NA; J gene: TRBJ1-1; V gene: TRBV7-6; CDR3 protein: ASSSVNTEAF
clone size: once; J gene: TRBJ1-2; V gene: TRBV10-3; CDR3 protein: AISEADPERGYT
clone size: NA; J gene: TRBJ1-1; V gene: TRBV5-1; CDR3 protein: ASSDVSTEAF
clone size: NA; J gene: TRBJ1-2; V gene: TRBV6-1; CDR3 protein: ASRFEHRDAYGYT
clone size: once; J gene: TRBJ2-3; V gene: TRBV5-1; CDR3 protein: ASSLLGMTDTQY
clone size: NA; J gene: TRBJ2-7; V gene: TRBV18; CDR3 protein: ASSPLSGGSYEQY
clone size: NA; J gene: TRBJ2-5; V gene: TRBV7-2; CDR3 protein: ASSTRDSQETQY
clone size: NA; J gene: TRBJ2-7; V gene: TRBV23-1; CDR3 protein: ASSQGGGKPTYEQY
clone size: NA; J gene: TRBJ2-3; V gene: TRBV9; CDR3 protein: ASSDIGTSRYGTQY
clone size: NA; J gene: TRBJ1-1; V gene: TRBV5-1; CDR3 protein: ASSSTGGDTEAF
clone size: NA; J gene: TRBJ1-6; V gene: TRBV4-2; CDR3 protein: ASSQDSWGGYSPLH
clone size: NA; J gene: TRBJ2-7; V gene: TRBV14; CDR3 protein: ASSQGVGDLGY
clone size: NA; J gene: TRBJ2-3; V gene: TRBV4-3; CDR3 protein: ASSQVRSSTDTQY
clone size: once; J gene: TRBJ2-3; V gene: TRBV6-1; CDR3 protein: ASRLVLGSDTQY
clone size: NA; J gene: TRBJ2-3; V gene: TRBV18; CDR3 protein: ASSQQDTDTQY
clone size: NA; J gene: TRBJ2-7; V gene: TRBV6-1; CDR3 protein: ASSRTSANEQY
clone size: NA; J gene: TRBJ1-6; V gene: TRBV13; CDR3 protein: ASSSSVDRGRKSPLH
clone size: NA; J gene: TRBJ2-4; V gene: TRBV29-1; CDR3 protein: SVEGAAGTKNIQY
clone size: NA; J gene: TRBJ2-7; V gene: TRBV6-5; CDR3 protein: ASSYDRDGYEQY
clone size: NA; J gene: TRBJ1-2; V gene: TRBV6-1; CDR3 protein: ASSEALVGGYT
clone size: NA; J gene: TRBJ1-4; V gene: TRBV5-4; CDR3 protein: ASSRYEGKLF
clone size: few; J gene: TRBJ1-1; V gene: TRBV5-1; CDR3 protein: ASSLEQNTEAF
clone size: NA; J gene: TRBJ2-7; V gene: TRBV6-1; CDR3 protein: ASTSAAGALSEQY
clone size: NA; J gene: TRBJ1-1; V gene: TRBV5-1; CDR3 protein: ASSLEQGVRAF
clone size: NA; J gene: TRBJ2-5; V gene: TRBV7-2; CDR3 protein: ASSSGTGGARTQY
clone size: NA; J gene: TRBJ2-7; V gene: TRBV4-2; CDR3 protein: ASSQDVGGLHSTLAYEQY
clone size: NA; J gene: TRBJ1-5; V gene: TRBV7-2; CDR3 protein: ASSLDSNQPQH
clone size: NA; J gene: TRBJ1-4; V gene: TRBV6-1; CDR3 protein: ASSGPGQRNEKLF
clone size: NA; J gene: TRBJ2-1; V gene: TRBV19; CDR3 protein: ASSSPSGVSYNEQF
clone size: NA; J gene: TRBJ1-2; V gene: TRBV15; CDR3 protein: ATSRETGRSGYT
clone size: NA; J gene: TRBJ1-2; V gene: TRBV7-2; CDR3 protein: ASSLGSPGVEQGYT
clone size: NA; J gene: TRBJ2-7; V gene: TRBV5-4; CDR3 protein: ASSFQGARYEQY
clone size: NA; J gene: TRBJ1-6; V gene: TRBV7-2; CDR3 protein: ASSLVGGPQGGNSPLH
clone size: NA; J gene: TRBJ2-4; V gene: TRBV11-2; CDR3 protein: ASSFGSALAKNIQY
clone size: NA; J gene: TRBJ1-1; V gene: TRBV7-9; CDR3 protein: ASSPRNLRGTEAF
clone size: NA; J gene: TRBJ2-7; V gene: TRBV7-8; CDR3 protein: ASSFDGTSRPSYEQY
clone size: NA; J gene: TRBJ2-7; V gene: TRBV6-6; CDR3 protein: ASSYDRGYEQY
clone size: NA; J gene: TRBJ1-5; V gene: TRBV19; CDR3 protein: ASSNTGSQPQH
clone size: NA; J gene: TRBJ2-7; V gene: TRBV19; CDR3 protein: ASSRTGTGYEQY
clone size: NA; J gene: TRBJ2-7; V gene: TRBV7-9; CDR3 protein: ASTLTGQTYEQY
clone size: NA; J gene: TRBJ1-5; V gene: TRBV7-9; CDR3 protein: ASSLETFQPQH
clone size: NA; J gene: TRBJ2-5; V gene: TRBV5-1; CDR3 protein: ASSLGGSETQY
clone size: NA; J gene: TRBJ2-7; V gene: TRBV5-4; CDR3 protein: ASSLGVGISYEQY
clone size: NA; J gene: TRBJ1-1; V gene: TRBV7-9; CDR3 protein: ASRQNTEAF
clone size: NA; J gene: TRBJ1-1; V gene: TRBV2; CDR3 protein: ASSAALGGTEAF
clone size: NA; J gene: TRBJ2-7; V gene: TRBV2; CDR3 protein: ASNPVPAQY
clone size: NA; J gene: TRBJ1-2; V gene: TRBV6-1; CDR3 protein: ASSERGRDGYT
clone size: NA; J gene: TRBJ1-1; V gene: TRBV6-1; CDR3 protein: ANSQGLNTEAF
clone size: NA; J gene: TRBJ2-7; V gene: TRBV7-9; CDR3 protein: ASSLRTGGYEQY
clone size: NA; J gene: TRBJ1-3; V gene: TRBV7-6; CDR3 protein: ASSLAKGKSGNTIY
clone size: NA; J gene: TRBJ1-1; V gene: TRBV7-9; CDR3 protein: ASSSAGNRDTF
clone size: NA; J gene: TRBJ1-2; V gene: TRBV4-1; CDR3 protein: ASSQVSSEGYT
clone size: NA; J gene: TRBJ2-2; V gene: TRBV2; CDR3 protein: ASSRTGGASGELF
clone size: NA; J gene: TRBJ2-3; V gene: TRBV6-6; CDR3 protein: ASSSLPWDTQY
clone size: NA; J gene: TRBJ1-2; V gene: TRBV19; CDR3 protein: ASLTGAANYGYT
clone size: NA; J gene: TRBJ1-2; V gene: TRBV10-3; CDR3 protein: AISAKGEAHYGYT